A single sample is the source of the 12 T cell receptor beta chains below, sequenced in a study of CD8+CD57+ T cells in acquired aplastic anemia. The study profiled TCR beta VDJ and CDR3 using genomic DNA as template. MiXCR, run by TCRdb on the reads, gives a single entry per CDR3 protein. This sample has hundreds of thousands of distinct CDR3 sequences, with around a third found just once. Patients who underwent sequencing had shown CD8+CD57+ cell expansion by flow cytometry. The sample comprised sorted CD4+, CD8+, or CD8+CD57+ T cells (not recorded which) from PBMCs. Receptor source: a human donor with aplastic anemia.

This clonotype was seen ten or more times. The V call is TRBV7-8, the J call TRBJ1-2, with D unclear. The V and J ends lost 8 bases and 0 bases respectively, with 13 bases between them. There are 14 residues in the CDR3. Germline values: CDR1 SGHVS, CDR2 FQNEAQ. The CDR3 region has the DNA TGTGCCAGCCGCATGAACCTACCTAACTATGGCTACACCTTC. Protein sequence: CASRMNLPNYGYTF.

V and J are TRBV5-1 and TRBJ2-7; 10 nucleotides agree with TRBD2. Germline V lookup: CDR1 SGHRS, CDR2 YFSETQ. CDR3 length: 15 amino acids. Germline trimming cut 0 bases from V and 3 bases from J; bases unmatched to any gene: 3. The CDR3 spells CASSLETSGFYEQYF. The CDR3 DNA reads as TGCGCCAGCAGCTTGGAGACTAGCGGGTTCTACGAGCAGTACTTC.

V gene TRBV12-3 or TRBV12-4 combines with J gene TRBJ2-5; 12 bases map to TRBD2. The CDR3 loop spans 16 amino acids. V was clipped by 0 bases and J by 2 bases; unmatched bases: 1. As DNA, the CDR3 is TGTGCCAGCAGTTTAGCCGGACTAGCGGGACAAGAGACCCAGTACTTC. Translating it yields CASSLAGLAGQETQYF.

This clonotype appeared many times. The chain carries TRBV29-1 and TRBJ2-6, with D tentatively TRBD1 (6 bases). CDR1 is SQVTM, CDR2 ANQGSEA, per germline. Trimming cost V 4 bases and J 0 bases, with 10 bases left between them. CDR3 length equals 15 residues. The CDR3 loop is CSVGQARSGANVLTF. In DNA, the CDR3 is TGCAGCGTTGGACAGGCCCGCTCTGGGGCCAACGTCCTGACTTTC. Full variable domain (outside the CDR3, taken from reference TRBV29-1 and TRBJ2-6): SAVISQKPSRDICQRGTSLTIQCQVDSQVTMMFWYRQQPGQSLTLIATANQGSEATYESGFVIDKFPISRPNLTFSTLTVSNMSPEDSSIYLCSVGQARSGANVLTFGAGSRLTVL.

In its sample, this clonotype was seen many times. The chain couples TRBV2 to TRBJ2-1, with TRBD2 matching over 7 bases. The junction had 13 bases not matched to a gene; V was cut back by 8 bases and J by 6 bases. The CDR3 is 15 amino acids. Germline loops: CDR1 SNHLY, CDR2 FYNNEI. CDR3 in DNA: TGTGCCAGCTCAATTCCGGGACTAAGGTTCAATGAGCAGTTCTTC. This encodes CASSIPGLRFNEQFF.

In regard to this clonotype: A clone one base away is much larger, so this may be a read error. The V gene is TRBV20-1, the J gene TRBJ1-5, with 8 bases identical to TRBD1. This CDR3 has 13 residues. The V gene's germline CDR1 is DFQATT and CDR2 SNEGSKA (reference sequence). In DNA, the CDR3 is TGCAGTGCCGCAGGGGGCTTAAGTCAGTCCCAGCATTTT. Translated, it gives CSAAGGLSQSQHF.

This clonotype showed up just a few times. The chain carries TRBV6-2 or TRBV6-3 and TRBJ2-7; TRBD1 matches at 11 bases. The CDR3 length is 15 residues. V lost 6 bases, J lost 3 bases, and 7 bases stayed unmatched. From germline, CDR1 is MNHEY and CDR2 SVGEGT. Written as DNA, the CDR3 is TGTGCCAGCAGAAATACTGGGACAGGGGGCTACGAGCAGTACTTC. Amino acid sequence: CASRNTGTGGYEQYF.

This clonotype was seen many times. This rearrangement joins TRBV7-2 to TRBJ2-7; 8 nucleotides match TRBD2. V was pared by 3 bases and J by 3 bases, with 4 bases of the junction left unmatched. This CDR3 region has 14 residues. Per the germline V gene, CDR1 is SGHTA and CDR2 is FQGNSA. CDR3 bases: TGTGCCAGCAGCTTTTCCAGCGGGGGCTACGAGCAGTACTTC. Amino acid sequence: CASSFSSGGYEQYF.

V and J are TRBV5-1 and TRBJ2-7, with TRBD2 identical over 7 bases. The CDR3 has 14 residues. V lost 5 bases to trimming and J lost 0 bases; unmatched junction nucleotides: 5. Germline V CDR1 and CDR2: SGHRS, YFSETQ. The CDR3 sequence: CASRSGIFSYEQYF. The CDR3 DNA reads as TGCGCCAGCAGGAGCGGGATATTCTCCTACGAGCAGTACTTC.

The chain is built from TRBV2 and TRBJ1-5, with a tentative D call TRBD1 (5 bases). This CDR3 is 13 amino acids long. In germline, CDR1 is SNHLY, CDR2 FYNNEI. Trimming left V 7 bases short and J 0 bases short, with 7 bases between. Here the CDR3 DNA reads TGTGCCAGCAACAGGATTAGCAATCAGCCCCAGCATTTT. Its translation: CASNRISNQPQHF.

This clonotype was counted at least ten times. The chain is built from TRBV20-1 and TRBJ2-3; a weak D match, TRBD1 (5 bases). The CDR3 runs to 12 residues. V gave up 6 bases and J gave up 2 bases, with 9 bases separating them. The germline V gene encodes CDR1 DFQATT and CDR2 SNEGSKA (reference sequence). The DNA of the CDR3 is TGCAGTGCAAGGGGCGTCACAGATACGCAGTATTTT. Encoded protein: CSARGVTDTQYF.

V and J are TRBV12-3 or TRBV12-4 and TRBJ1-3; D not certain. The CDR3 has 16 residues. Trimming cost V 5 bases and J 0 bases, with 14 bases left between them. The CDR3 here is CASSEIIWSSGNTIYF. Here the CDR3 DNA reads TGTGCCAGCAGTGAAATTATCTGGAGCTCTGGAAACACCATATATTTT.